The next 30 T cell receptor beta chains were all read from a single sample in a study of resident and recirculating memory T cells in vitiligo. Here immunoSEQ multiplex PCR was the method, and the copy in TCRdb shows in-frame clones only, minus some. This table has 70,000 or so clones, roughly nine tenths appearing once. The sample comprised blood. These receptors were collected from a male donor with vitiligo.

The chain carries TRBV4-2 and TRBJ2-7; 12 bases agree with TRBD2. V shed 4 bases and J 2 bases; nucleotides not matched to a gene: 6. This CDR3 contains 16 residues. Germline CDR1 LGHNA, CDR2 YNFKEQ. CDR3 protein: CASSRSSGGAPYEQYF. CDR3 DNA: TGTGCCAGCAGCCGGTCTAGCGGGGGGGCCCCCTACGAGCAGTACTTC.

The chain is built from TRBV7-9 and TRBJ2-2, with 9 bases identical to TRBD1. Germline assignment: CDR1 SEHNR and CDR2 FQNEAQ (reference sequence). V lost 7 bases and J lost 7; bases outside the gene matches: 10. The CDR3 is 15 amino acids. The CDR3 DNA reads as TGTGCCAGCATTGCCGGGACAGGGCGTAACGGGGAGCTGTTTTTT. Translation: CASIAGTGRNGELFF.

The chain links TRBV4-1 to TRBJ2-1; D might be TRBD2 (5 bases). The germline V gene has CDR1 MGHRA and CDR2 YSYEKL. The V gene lost 1 base and the J gene lost 12 bases, with 19 bases spanning the gap. This CDR3 is built from 15 residues. CDR3 sequence (DNA): TGCGCCAGCAGCCAAGTTACGACTAAGCCCTTTCTGCAGTTCTTC. Translated: CASSQVTTKPFLQFF.

This chain uses TRBV18 with TRBJ2-5, with 8 positions matching TRBD1. The CDR3 covers 13 residues. Per germline, CDR1 KGHSH and CDR2 LQKENI. Germline trimming cut 8 bases from V and 1 base from J; bases unmatched to any gene: 3. The CDR3 loop is CASQQGGQETQYF. Written as DNA, the CDR3 is TGTGCCAGCCAACAGGGGGGCCAAGAGACCCAGTACTTC.

V usage is TRBV19 and J usage is TRBJ2-2, with 8 bases fitting TRBD2. Germline CDR1 is LNHDA and CDR2 is SQIVND (reference sequence). CDR3 length equals 16 residues. V gave up 6 bases and J gave up 2 bases; unmatched junction bases: 8. The CDR3 region has the DNA TGTGCCAGTAGGGTACGGGGGGGATTAAACACCGGGGAGCTGTTTTTT. Its protein is CASRVRGGLNTGELFF.

The chain recombines TRBV6-5 with TRBJ2-5, with D perhaps matching TRBD2 (6 bases). This CDR3 is built from 16 residues. V lost 0 bases, J lost 5 bases, and 16 bases lay in between. CDR1 is MNHEY, CDR2 SVGAGI, per germline. CDR3 sequence: CASSYSPTWAGETQYF. As DNA, the CDR3 is TGTGCCAGCAGTTACTCCCCTACATGGGCGGGGGAGACCCAGTACTTC.

The count of this clone is one. The V gene is TRBV4-1, the J gene TRBJ2-7, with D possibly matching TRBD1 (6 bases). In germline, CDR1 is MGHRA, CDR2 YSYEKL. This CDR3 region has 15 residues. V was cut by 4 bases and J by 2 bases, with 15 bases left in between. CDR3 residues: CASSRGEQGTYEQYF. As DNA, the CDR3 is TGCGCCAGCAGCCGGGGAGAACAGGGCACCTACGAGCAGTACTTC.

CDR3 residues: CASSPGGGPISYEQYF. The CDR3 bases are TGTGCCAGCTCCCCCGGAGGCGGGCCCATCTCCTACGAGCAGTACTTC. This chain connects TRBV27 to TRBJ2-7, with a tentative D call TRBD2 (5 bases). The CDR3 is 16 amino acids. Deletions cut 8 bases from V and 0 bases from J, with 20 bases between. Germline lookup yields CDR1 MNHEY and CDR2 SMNVEV (reference sequence).

V and J are TRBV5-1 and TRBJ2-5, with 9 bases identical to TRBD2. CDR3 size: 15 residues. V shed 0 bases, J shed 5 bases, and the junction held 5 bases outside the gene matches. Germline CDR1 and CDR2: SGHRS and YFSETQ. The CDR3 region has the DNA TGCGCCAGCAGCTTGGGGGGGGGACTAGCTGAGACCCAGTACTTC. It yields the protein CASSLGGGLAETQYF.

V is TRBV7-6 and J is TRBJ1-1; the D gene is possibly TRBD1 (6 bases). V was shortened by 5 bases and J by 7 bases, with 11 bases between the two germline ends. In germline, CDR1 is SGHVS, CDR2 FNYEAQ. The CDR3 is made up of 12 amino acids. The CDR3 loop reads CASSSNRDEAFF. CDR3 DNA: TGTGCCAGCAGCAGTAACAGGGATGAAGCTTTCTTT.

This sequence joins TRBV9 and TRBJ2-7, with D perhaps TRBD2 (7 bases). The V gene's germline CDR1 is SGDLS and CDR2 YYNGEE. The CDR3 is 14 amino acids. Trimming cost V 7 bases and J 2 bases, with 16 bases left between them. Written as DNA, the CDR3 is TGTGCCAGCGGGAGGGGGGCAAACCCCTACGAGCAGTACTTC. This codes for CASGRGANPYEQYF.

The gene calls are TRBV6-6 and TRBJ2-7; a possible D gene is TRBD2 (6 bases). V was clipped by 8 bases and J by 2 bases, with 19 bases between them. Germline CDR1 MNHNY, CDR2 SVGAGI (reference sequence). The CDR3 sequence is 15 residues long. CDR3: CASGASGGFTYEQYF. In DNA form, the CDR3 reads TGTGCCAGCGGGGCCTCTGGAGGGTTTACCTACGAGCAGTACTTC.

The chain employs TRBV7-2 and TRBJ2-2; no clear D. V lost 2 bases and J lost 6, with 10 bases in between. CDR3 length: 14 amino acids. In germline, CDR1 is SGHTA, CDR2 FQGNSA. The CDR3 sequence: CASSLFPVAGELFF. The DNA of the CDR3 is TGTGCCAGCAGCTTATTTCCAGTCGCCGGGGAGCTGTTTTTT.

V and J are TRBV2 and TRBJ1-6; perhaps TRBD1 as D (6 bases). The CDR3 length is 16 residues. Between the trimmed V and J ends, which lost 6 bases and 0 bases, there was a span of 12 bases. Germline CDR1 and CDR2: SNHLY and FYNNEI. The CDR3 DNA reads TGTGCCAGCAGCTCGCAGGGGAGCTCCTATAATTCACCCCTCCACTTT. This translates into CASSSQGSSYNSPLHF. Using reference TRBV2 and TRBJ1-6 for the parts outside the CDR3, the full variable domain is EPEVTQTPSHQVTQMGQEVILRCVPISNHLYFYWYRQILGQKVEFLVSFYNNEISEKSEIFDDQFSVERPDGSNFTLKIRSTKLEDSAMYFCASSSQGSSYNSPLHFGNGTRLTVT.

The J gene is TRBJ2-7, the V gene TRBV30; possible D gene TRBD1, 6 bases. The CDR3 extends over 13 amino acids. Between the trimmed V and J ends, which lost 0 bases and 1 base, there was a span of 7 bases. The germline V gene has CDR1 GTSNPN and CDR2 SVGIG (reference sequence). The CDR3 DNA sequence: TGTGCCTGGAGTGTAGGGGGTTCCTACGAGCAGTACTTC. Its protein is CAWSVGGSYEQYF. The full variable domain, completed using reference TRBV30 and TRBJ2-7, is SQTIHQWPATLVQPVGSPLSLECTVEGTSNPNLYWYRQAAGRGLQLLFYSVGIGQISSEVPQNLSASRPQDRQFILSSKKLLLSDSGFYLCAWSVGGSYEQYFGPGTRLTVT.

A word on this clone: The sample carries other DNA sequences with the same CDR3. The chain carries TRBV4-3 and TRBJ2-3; 10 positions agree with TRBD2. The CDR3 has 16 residues. In germline, CDR1 is LGHNA, CDR2 YSLEER. V gave up 0 bases and J gave up 1 base; unmatched junction bases: 1. CDR3: CASSQELAGGTDTQYF. CDR3 nucleotide sequence: TGCGCCAGCAGCCAAGAGCTAGCGGGGGGCACAGATACGCAGTATTTT.

This clone was seen only once. The chain couples TRBV27 to TRBJ2-3; 7 bases are a match to TRBD1. The CDR3 has 15 amino acids. J was trimmed by 4 bases and V by 6 bases; bases with no gene match: 10. Germline CDR1 and CDR2: MNHEY and SMNVEV (reference sequence). The CDR3, as DNA: TGTGCCAGCAGGCGAATCACAGGGGTGGCAGATACGCAGTATTTT. As protein: CASRRITGVADTQYF.

This chain links TRBV6-5 with TRBJ2-1; D perhaps matches TRBD2 (5 bases). This CDR3 comprises 14 residues. Germline assignment: CDR1 MNHEY and CDR2 SVGAGI. Trimming cost V 6 bases and J 6 bases, with 15 bases left between them. CDR3 coding DNA: TGTGCCAGCAGCAGAAAAGCGGCAAGCAATGAGCAGTTCTTC. It yields the protein CASSRKAASNEQFF.

The gene calls are TRBV5-6 and TRBJ1-5; 8 bases are shared with TRBD1. V trimming: 4 bases; J trimming: 6 bases; junction bases outside the gene matches: 6. Germline assignment: CDR1 SGHDT and CDR2 YYEEEE. The length of the CDR3 is 14 residues. The DNA for the CDR3 is TGTGCCAGCAGCCTACAGGGGGTAGGTCAGCCCCAGCATTTT. Its protein product is CASSLQGVGQPQHF.

V gene TRBV4-2 combines with J gene TRBJ1-4; tentative D call: TRBD1 (5 bases). This CDR3 has 16 amino acids. The V end was cut by 3 bases, the J end by 7 bases, with 18 bases between. Germline V lookup: CDR1 LGHNA, CDR2 YNFKEQ. The CDR3 sequence is CASSQGRAVGGEKLFF. Here the CDR3 DNA reads TGTGCCAGCAGCCAGGGTAGGGCGGTCGGGGGTGAAAAACTGTTTTTT.

The gene calls are TRBV16 and TRBJ2-7, with D unclear. CDR1 is KGHSY, CDR2 FQNENV, per germline. The CDR3 extends over 12 amino acids. V lost 3 bases to trimming and J lost 5 bases, with 8 bases between them. CDR3 sequence: CASSHYMNEQYF. DNA of the CDR3: TGTGCCAGCAGCCACTATATGAACGAGCAGTACTTC. Filled out from reference TRBV16 and TRBJ2-7, the complete variable domain reads GEEVAQTPKHLVRGEGQKAKLYCAPIKGHSYVFWYQQVLKNEFKFLISFQNENVFDETGMPKERFSAKCLPNSPCSLEIQATKLEDSAVYFCASSHYMNEQYFGPGTRLTVT.

This clone was seen a single time. The rearrangement joins TRBV9 to TRBJ1-6, with TRBD1 identical over 8 bases. Unmatched junction bases numbered 7, after V lost 4 bases and J lost 10 bases. CDR3 length: 14 residues. Germline lookup yields CDR1 SGDLS and CDR2 YYNGEE. The DNA for the CDR3 is TGTGCCAGCAGCCTAACAGGGGGAGACTCACCCCTCCACTTT. Protein sequence: CASSLTGGDSPLHF.

The chain employs TRBV10-3 and TRBJ2-7; TRBD1 matches at 10 bases. The V and J ends lost 6 bases and 2 bases, in that order; junction bases with no gene match: 10. CDR1 ENHRY and CDR2 SYGVKD come from the germline V gene. The CDR3 has 16 amino acids. The CDR3 reads CAIRRTDRGSTYEQYF. In nucleotides, the CDR3 is TGTGCCATCAGGAGGACGGACAGGGGGTCAACCTACGAGCAGTACTTC.

This chain links TRBV19 with TRBJ1-2, with 7 bases fitting TRBD1. V shed 6 bases, J shed 5 bases, and the junction held 6 bases outside the gene matches. The germline CDR1 and CDR2 sequences are LNHDA and SQIVND (reference sequence). The CDR3 covers 13 residues. The CDR3 sequence: CASSRDREYGYTF. Here the CDR3 DNA reads TGTGCCAGTAGCCGGGACAGAGAATATGGCTACACCTTC.

The chain joins TRBV6-6 to TRBJ1-4; D is unclear. V dropped 6 bases and J dropped 2 bases, with 13 bases sitting between them. CDR1 is MNHNY, CDR2 SVGAGI, per germline (reference sequence). The length of the CDR3 is 15 residues. CDR3 sequence (DNA): TGTGCCAGCAGCCCACCCTCACGGACTAATGAAAAACTGTTTTTT. Its protein is CASSPPSRTNEKLFF.

DNA for the CDR3: TGTGCCAGCAGCTTAGATCCGAGTCATGGCTACACCTTC. Protein product: CASSLDPSHGYTF. V is TRBV11-2 and J is TRBJ1-2; D gene unclear. The CDR3 spans 13 residues. Germline-derived CDR1 and CDR2 are SGHAT and FQNNGV. The ends were cut back, 0 bases at V and 6 bases at J, with 8 bases in the middle. Drawing the rest from reference TRBV11-2 and TRBJ1-2, the complete variable domain is EAGVAQSPRYKIIEKRQSVAFWCNPISGHATLYWYQQILGQGPKLLIQFQNNGVVDDSQLPKDRFSAERLKGVDSTLKIQPAKLEDSAVYLCASSLDPSHGYTFGSGTRLTVV.

The rearrangement links TRBV28 to TRBJ2-2; 9 bases map to TRBD2. V was pared by 4 bases and J by 7 bases, with 4 bases of the junction left unmatched. The germline CDR1 and CDR2 sequences are MDHEN and SYDVKM. The length of the CDR3 is 14 residues. The DNA for the CDR3 is TGTGCCAGCAGTTCTGGGACTAGCATCGGGGAGCTGTTTTTT. This sequence encodes CASSSGTSIGELFF.

The chain couples TRBV2 to TRBJ2-7; TRBD1 is a possible D gene (5 bases). The length of the CDR3 is 13 residues. Germline values: CDR1 SNHLY, CDR2 FYNNEI. The ends were cut back, 8 bases at V and 0 bases at J, with 11 bases in the middle. CDR3 sequence: CASGAVYSYEQYF. CDR3 nucleotides: TGTGCCAGCGGGGCGGTATACTCCTACGAGCAGTACTTC.

V and J are TRBV6-6 and TRBJ2-7; 9 bases line up with TRBD1. Germline V CDR1 and CDR2: MNHNY, SVGAGI (reference sequence). V lost 6 bases to trimming and J lost 3 bases; unmatched junction nucleotides: 9. There are 15 residues in the CDR3. This chain's CDR3 is CASSQPGQGNYEQYF. The CDR3 region has the DNA TGTGCCAGCAGCCAACCGGGACAGGGTAACTACGAGCAGTACTTC.

The chain carries TRBV7-8 and TRBJ1-5, with D possibly being TRBD1 (6 bases). This CDR3 spans 17 amino acids. From germline, CDR1 is SGHVS and CDR2 FQNEAQ. The V gene lost 6 bases and the J gene lost 0 bases, with 18 bases spanning the gap. DNA for the CDR3: TGTGCCAGCAGTTTACGGGCAGGGGCTTATAGCAATCAGCCCCAGCATTTT. Translation gives CASSLRAGAYSNQPQHF.